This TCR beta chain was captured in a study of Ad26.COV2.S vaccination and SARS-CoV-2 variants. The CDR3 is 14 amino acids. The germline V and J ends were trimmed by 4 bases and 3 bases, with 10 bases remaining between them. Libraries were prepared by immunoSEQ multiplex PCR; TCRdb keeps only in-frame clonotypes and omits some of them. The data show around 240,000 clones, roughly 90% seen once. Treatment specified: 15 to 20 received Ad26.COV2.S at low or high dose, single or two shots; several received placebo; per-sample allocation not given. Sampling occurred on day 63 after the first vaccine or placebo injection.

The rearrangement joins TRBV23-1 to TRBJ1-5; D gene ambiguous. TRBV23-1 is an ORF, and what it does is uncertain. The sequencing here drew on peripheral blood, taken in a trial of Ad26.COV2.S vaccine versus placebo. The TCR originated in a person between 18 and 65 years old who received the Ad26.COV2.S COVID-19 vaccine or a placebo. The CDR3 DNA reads TGCGCCAGCAGTCTGCGAGGGTACAATCAGCCCCAGCATTTT. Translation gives CASSLRGYNQPQHF.